The 5 T cell receptor beta chains listed next were all sequenced from one sample in a study of T-cell reconstitution after alpha-beta-depleted transplantation in children. The TCRbeta library incorporated unique molecular identifiers. One entry per CDR3 protein, called by TCRdb with MiXCR from the PCR reads. The table lists almost 400,000 distinct CDR3 sequences, around 21% of them singletons. The source material was PBMCs from the stem cell graft donor, sampled from the stem cell graft. Receptors originate from a human donor who donated a stem cell graft to a child with acute myeloid leukemia.

This chain uses TRBV7-2 with TRBJ2-1; maybe TRBD1 (5 bases). The germline V gene has CDR1 SGHTA and CDR2 FQGNSA. The CDR3 has 13 residues. Trimming took off 3 bases at V and 6 bases at J, with 9 bases between the two ends. The CDR3 reads CASSFDSVNEQFF. CDR3 DNA sequence: TGTGCCAGCAGCTTCGACAGTGTCAATGAGCAGTTCTTC. The whole variable domain, remainder taken from reference TRBV7-2 and TRBJ2-1, is GAGVSQSPSNKVTEKGKDVELRCDPISGHTALYWYRQSLGQGLEFLIYFQGNSAPDKSGLPSDRFSAERTGGSVSTLTIQRTQQEDSAVYLCASSFDSVNEQFFGPGTRLTVL.

This clonotype was observed at least ten times. The chain carries TRBV24-1 and TRBJ2-1; the match to TRBD1 covers 9 bases. The trim removed 9 bases at V and 4 bases at J, leaving 9 bases unmatched. Germline values: CDR1 KGHDR, CDR2 SFDVKD. This CDR3 is 15 amino acids long. CDR3 sequence: CATRAPGQGYNEQFF. CDR3 sequence (DNA): TGTGCCACCCGGGCACCGGGACAGGGTTACAATGAGCAGTTCTTC.

A note on this clonotype: This clone may be a read error of a much larger clone one base away. CDR3 DNA sequence: TGCTGTGCTAGTCAGCATTTTGTAGGGTCGAACACCGGGGAGCTGTTTTTT. It yields the protein CCASQHFVGSNTGELFF. The chain carries TRBV20-1 and TRBJ2-2; D not resolved. This CDR3 is built from 17 residues. Germline V gives CDR1 DFQATT, CDR2 SNEGSKA (reference sequence).

CDR3 DNA sequence: TGTGCCAGCAGTTACAGACAGCGCGAAAAACTGTTTTTT. Translation: CASSYRQREKLFF. This chain links TRBV6-2 or TRBV6-3 with TRBJ1-4; possibly TRBD1 for D (5 bases). The germline CDR1 and CDR2 sequences are MNHEY and SVGEGT. Trimming removed 2 bases from V and 8 bases from J, with 9 bases in between. The length of the CDR3 is 13 residues.

This chain joins TRBV4-1 and TRBJ2-1, with TRBD2 matching over 9 bases. V gave up 1 base and J gave up 7 bases; unmatched junction bases: 14. The germline CDR1 and CDR2 sequences are MGHRA and YSYEKL. This CDR3 is built from 18 residues. Written as DNA, the CDR3 is TGCGCCAGCAGCCAAGGAGGAGTAGCGGGAGTAGTAGGGAATGAGCAGTTCTTC. This gives the protein CASSQGGVAGVVGNEQFF.